Each of the 25 T cell receptor beta chains below was sequenced from the same sample in a study of identical twins. TCRdb passed the 5' RACE reads through MiXCR, listing each CDR3 protein once. The table shows a few hundred thousand distinct CDR3 sequences, with less than 20% occurring only once. The sequencing sample was made of naive T cells sorted from blood. The receptors stem from a man in his fifties or sixties in good health.

This clonotype appeared a single time. The chain recombines TRBV7-2 with TRBJ2-7; 9 nucleotides agree with TRBD1. With V trimmed by 5 bases and J by 6 bases, 17 bases remained unmatched. CDR3 length: 17 residues. The germline CDR1 and CDR2 sequences are SGHTA and FQGNSA. Written as DNA, the CDR3 is TGTGCCAGCAGCCGACTGGCGGACAGGGGACCCCTGGGCGAGCAGTACTTC. Protein: CASSRLADRGPLGEQYF.

Here the CDR3 reads CSATSHEQFF. In DNA form, the CDR3 reads TGCAGTGCCACCTCGCATGAGCAGTTCTTC. V usage is TRBV20-1 and J usage is TRBJ2-1; D gene uncertain. V was pared by 6 bases and J by 8 bases, with 8 bases between. This CDR3 spans 10 amino acids. CDR1 DFQATT and CDR2 SNEGSKA come from the germline V gene (reference sequence).

The V and J genes are TRBV7-9 and TRBJ2-3, with 9 bases aligning to TRBD1. Germline assignment: CDR1 SEHNR and CDR2 FQNEAQ (reference sequence). This CDR3 contains 17 residues. The V segment lost 7 bases and the J segment 1 base; nucleotides outside the gene matches: 12. CDR3 bases: TGTGCCAGCAATCTCCGGGACAGGGTGGGTGGCACAGATACGCAGTATTTT. It encodes CASNLRDRVGGTDTQYF. Full variable domain (outside the CDR3, taken from reference TRBV7-9 and TRBJ2-3): DTGVSQNPRHKITKRGQNVTFRCDPISEHNRLYWYRQTLGQGPEFLTYFQNEAQLEKSRLLSDRFSAERPKGSFSTLEIQRTEQGDSAMYLCASNLRDRVGGTDTQYFGPGTRLTVL.

This chain connects TRBV9 to TRBJ2-2; weak D call: TRBD2 (6 bases). The CDR3 has 15 amino acids. Germline V CDR1 and CDR2: SGDLS, YYNGEE. Trimming took off 6 bases at V and 0 bases at J, with 12 bases between the two ends. The CDR3 reads CASKGGPPNTGELFF. The CDR3, as DNA: TGTGCCAGCAAGGGAGGACCGCCGAACACCGGGGAGCTGTTTTTT.

This clonotype occurred many times. The chain couples TRBV7-8 to TRBJ2-5, with 8 bases that match TRBD2. Germline assignment: CDR1 SGHVS and CDR2 FQNEAQ. The junction had 12 bases not matched to a gene; V was cut back by 3 bases and J by 6 bases. The CDR3 totals 16 residues. CDR3 in amino acids: CASSFLTDSGRKTQYF. DNA of the CDR3: TGTGCCAGCAGCTTTTTGACGGACAGCGGGAGAAAGACCCAGTACTTC.

This clonotype was detected a few times. The chain is built from TRBV27 and TRBJ2-2, with D uncertain. This CDR3 has 11 amino acids. CDR1 is MNHEY, CDR2 SMNVEV, per germline (reference sequence). With 9 bases removed from V and 7 bases from J, the gap between germline ends came to 9 bases. DNA of the CDR3: TGTGCCAGTTATCGGCACGGGGAGCTGTTTTTT. Amino acids: CASYRHGELFF.

The chain is built from TRBV11-2 and TRBJ2-5; D is possibly TRBD1 (6 bases). CDR3 length: 15 amino acids. V gave up 3 bases and J gave up 2 bases, with 13 bases separating them. Germline V gives CDR1 SGHAT, CDR2 FQNNGV. The chain's CDR3 is CASSFGQGSQETQYF. The DNA for the CDR3 is TGTGCCAGCAGCTTCGGGCAGGGGTCTCAAGAGACCCAGTACTTC. Full variable domain (outside the CDR3, taken from reference TRBV11-2 and TRBJ2-5): EAGVAQSPRYKIIEKRQSVAFWCNPISGHATLYWYQQILGQGPKLLIQFQNNGVVDDSQLPKDRFSAERLKGVDSTLKIQPAKLEDSAVYLCASSFGQGSQETQYFGPGTRLLVL.

This clonotype appeared a few times. The chain employs TRBV6-5 and TRBJ1-5; D not certain. Trimming left V 10 bases short and J 9 bases short, with 16 bases between. The CDR3 covers 12 residues. The germline V gene encodes CDR1 MNHEY and CDR2 SVGAGI. The CDR3 DNA follows: TGTGCCACCACCGATTTGGTTGGGCCCCAGCATTTT. Translating it yields CATTDLVGPQHF.

This clonotype was picked up a small number of times. The chain recombines TRBV12-3 or TRBV12-4 with TRBJ1-4; TRBD1 matches 7 bases. The CDR3 loop spans 14 amino acids. The V and J ends lost 3 bases and 5 bases, in that order; junction bases with no gene match: 3. CDR3 sequence reads: CASSFRRGNEKLFF. The CDR3 nucleotides read TGTGCCAGCAGTTTCCGCAGGGGGAATGAAAAACTGTTTTTT.

This rearrangement joins TRBV27 to TRBJ2-1, with 8 bases lining up with TRBD2. V gave up 5 bases and J gave up 7 bases; unmatched junction bases: 10. Per the germline V gene, CDR1 is MNHEY and CDR2 is SMNVEV (reference sequence). The CDR3 has 15 residues. The CDR3 DNA is TGTGCCAGCAGTACCGGGGGGGCCGGGAGGAATGAGCAGTTCTTC. Translation: CASSTGGAGRNEQFF.

This clonotype was observed a few times. The gene calls are TRBV9 and TRBJ1-4; D unresolved. V gave up 0 bases and J gave up 10 bases, with 10 bases separating them. Looked up from germline, CDR1 is SGDLS and CDR2 is YYNGEE. This CDR3 contains 13 residues. CDR3 bases: TGTGCCAGCAGCGTAGCCCGTGACGGAAAACTGTTTTTT. The encoded protein is CASSVARDGKLFF.

In this sample, this clonotype turned up many times. This chain links TRBV4-3 with TRBJ1-5; possible D gene TRBD1, 6 bases. Trimming took 0 bases from V and 7 from J, leaving 13 bases between them. The CDR3 has 15 amino acids. Looked up from germline, CDR1 is LGHNA and CDR2 is YSLEER. The CDR3 nucleotides are TGCGCCAGCAGCCAAGAGGGAGGGGGGGGGCAGCCCCAGCATTTT. Translation gives CASSQEGGGGQPQHF.

J is TRBJ1-5 and V is TRBV6-2 or TRBV6-3; no firm D call. Germline lookup yields CDR1 MNHEY and CDR2 SVGEGT. The length of the CDR3 is 13 residues. The V and J ends lost 2 bases and 4 bases respectively, with 6 bases between them. The CDR3 DNA reads TGTGCCAGCAGTTACATGGGGAATCAGCCCCAGCATTTT. It translates to CASSYMGNQPQHF.

J is TRBJ2-3 and V is TRBV29-1; D gene ambiguous. The CDR3 runs to 13 residues. V was clipped by 6 bases and J by 8 bases, with 18 bases between them. In germline, CDR1 is SQVTM, CDR2 ANQGSEA. The chain's CDR3 is CSVPLPGVGTQYF. In DNA, the CDR3 is TGCAGCGTCCCTTTGCCTGGGGTGGGTACGCAGTATTTT.

This clonotype has a handful of counts. V and J are TRBV20-1 and TRBJ2-2; TRBD2 is a possible D gene (5 bases). Between the trimmed V and J ends, which lost 0 bases and 2 bases, there was a span of 22 bases. Germline CDR1 and CDR2: DFQATT and SNEGSKA (reference sequence). The CDR3 length is 19 residues. The CDR3 sequence is CSARDDSQVGLRNTGELFF. The CDR3 DNA follows: TGCAGTGCTAGAGATGATAGCCAGGTCGGACTCAGAAACACCGGGGAGCTGTTTTTT.

In its sample, this clonotype was seen many times. CDR3 protein: CASSSLLAGNYEQYF. The CDR3 DNA reads TGTGCCAGCAGTTCATTACTAGCGGGCAACTACGAGCAGTACTTC. The chain joins TRBV6-5 to TRBJ2-7, with 9 nucleotides matching TRBD2. The CDR3 loop spans 15 amino acids. V gave up 4 bases and J gave up 3 bases; unmatched junction bases: 7. Germline lookup yields CDR1 MNHEY and CDR2 SVGAGI.

The chain joins TRBV20-1 to TRBJ2-1, with TRBD2 identical over 12 bases. V gave up 4 bases and J gave up 5 bases; unmatched junction bases: 6. This CDR3 spans 15 amino acids. CDR1 is DFQATT and CDR2 is SNEGSKA in the germline V gene (reference sequence). CDR3 loop: CSATGASGRDNEQFF. The CDR3 nucleotides read TGCAGTGCTACAGGGGCTAGCGGGAGGGACAATGAGCAGTTCTTC.

This clonotype has at least ten counts. The chain links TRBV20-1 to TRBJ1-2; a possible D gene is TRBD1 (5 bases). CDR3 length: 15 amino acids. Germline V gene data show CDR1 as DFQATT and CDR2 as SNEGSKA (reference sequence). Trimming took off 0 bases at V and 4 bases at J, with 15 bases between the two ends. The CDR3 nucleotides read TGCAGTGCTAGAGATCTTAAGGGGCCGGTCTATGGCTACACCTTC. Its translation: CSARDLKGPVYGYTF.

This clonotype was recorded at least ten times. The chain combines TRBV6-1 with TRBJ1-4, with D possibly matching TRBD1 (6 bases). V dropped 6 bases and J dropped 2 bases, with 13 bases sitting between them. The length of the CDR3 is 15 residues. Germline CDR1 reads MNHNS; CDR2 reads SASEGT. The CDR3 coding sequence is TGTGCCAGCAGGGCCCCGGGACATACTAATGAAAAACTGTTTTTT. Residues: CASRAPGHTNEKLFF.

The gene calls are TRBV20-1 and TRBJ2-5, with no clear D. CDR3 length: 15 amino acids. From germline, CDR1 is DFQATT and CDR2 SNEGSKA (reference sequence). The V end lost 0 bases, the J end lost 4 bases, and 15 bases lay between the germline ends. This CDR3 is CSARDRHPWAETQYF. The CDR3 nucleotides read TGCAGTGCTAGAGATCGTCACCCCTGGGCAGAGACCCAGTACTTC.

To note about this clonotype: This may stem from a read error, because a much larger clone lies one nucleotide away. V gene TRBV3-1 combines with J gene TRBJ1-1; D is unclear. The germline gives CDR1 LGHDT, CDR2 YNNKEL (reference sequence). There are 13 residues in the CDR3. CDR3 bases: TGTGCCAGCAGCCGCAATACGAACGCTGAAGCTTTCTTT. This codes for CASSRNTNAEAFF.

The sample holds a few counts of this clonotype. J is TRBJ2-2 and V is TRBV18; 9 bases map to TRBD1. J lost 9 bases, V lost 0 bases, and 11 bases had no gene match. This CDR3 spans 17 amino acids. In germline, CDR1 is KGHSH, CDR2 LQKENI. CDR3 DNA sequence: TGTGCCAGCTCACCACCAAAGGGACAGGGCGCCTCACGGGAGCTGTTTTTT. Protein product: CASSPPKGQGASRELFF.

This clonotype was seen only a few times. The chain carries TRBV5-4 and TRBJ2-2; 8 positions match TRBD2. Germline values: CDR1 SGHNT, CDR2 YYREEE (reference sequence). This CDR3 region has 14 residues. After removal of 3 bases from V and 4 bases from J, the junction contained 2 bases not matched to a gene. This chain's CDR3 is CASSSGLATGELFF. CDR3 nucleotide sequence: TGTGCCAGCAGCTCCGGACTAGCCACCGGGGAGCTGTTTTTT.

This sequence joins TRBV13 and TRBJ2-3; D tentatively reads TRBD1 or TRBD2 (5 bases each). With 5 bases removed from V and 1 base from J, the gap between germline ends came to 19 bases. Germline lookup yields CDR1 PRHDT and CDR2 FYEKMQ (reference sequence). The CDR3 runs to 17 residues. CDR3 amino acids: CASSAIWDGKGTDTQYF. CDR3 sequence (DNA): TGTGCCAGCAGCGCCATTTGGGACGGGAAAGGCACAGATACGCAGTATTTT.

This chain uses TRBV7-6 with TRBJ2-7; a possible D gene is TRBD1 (6 bases). The V end was cut by 0 bases, the J end by 7 bases, with 13 bases between. The CDR3 loop spans 14 amino acids. The germline V gene encodes CDR1 SGHVS and CDR2 FNYEAQ. The CDR3 protein is CASSLATGSAEQYF. The CDR3 bases are TGTGCCAGCAGCTTAGCGACAGGCTCGGCAGAGCAGTACTTC.